Below, 21 T cell receptor beta chains from the same sample are listed, as sequenced in a study of blood T cell repertoires in COVID-19 (dated by TCRdb to about 2020). The method behind the library was the immunoSEQ multiplex PCR assay. Sourced from immuneACCESS, this table was stored by TCRdb with only in-frame sequences that have V and J called. A share of the clones is absent; for the studies checked, an unresolved V gene accounts for under half, and the remainder has no known explanation. The sample table holds over 450,000 clones, of which about 89% were seen once. 7.5% to 9% of the sample rests with the top ten. The sample was peripheral blood. These receptor sequences come from a woman between 45 and 60 years old with COVID-19, enrolled during active disease.

The CDR3 sequence is CASSQTDSQAFF. The DNA of the CDR3 is TGTGCCAGCAGCCAAACCGACAGTCAAGCTTTCTTT. This chain connects TRBV4-2 to TRBJ1-1; D is possibly TRBD1 (5 bases). This CDR3 is built from 12 residues. Germline loops: CDR1 LGHNA, CDR2 YNFKEQ. The ends were cut back, 2 bases at V and 9 bases at J, with 10 bases in the middle.

The chain recombines TRBV27 with TRBJ1-5; D gene uncertain. The CDR3 loop spans 14 amino acids. Trimming left V 3 bases short and J 0 bases short, with 6 bases between. The germline CDR1 and CDR2 sequences are MNHEY and SMNVEV (reference sequence). The CDR3, as DNA: TGTGCCAGCAGTTTGGACTATAGCAATCAGCCCCAGCATTTT. This gives the protein CASSLDYSNQPQHF.

This chain joins TRBV7-2 and TRBJ2-1; 8 nucleotides align to TRBD1. Germline V gene sequence: CDR1 SGHTA, CDR2 FQGNSA. CDR3 length equals 16 residues. V lost 5 bases, J lost 4 bases, and 10 bases stayed unmatched. CDR3 sequence: CASSHESGQAYNEQFF. The CDR3 region has the DNA TGTGCCAGCAGCCACGAGTCGGGACAGGCGTACAATGAGCAGTTCTTC.

The rearrangement links TRBV6-5 to TRBJ1-6; 8 bases agree with TRBD1. CDR1 is MNHEY and CDR2 is SVGAGI in the germline V gene. The CDR3 is made up of 14 amino acids. V trimming: 11 bases; J trimming: 6 bases; junction bases outside the gene matches: 9. This CDR3 is CAALRDRSNSPLHF. CDR3 DNA sequence: TGTGCCGCGCTCCGGGACAGGTCTAATTCACCCCTCCACTTT.

The V call is TRBV30, the J call TRBJ1-2; no clear D gene. The CDR3 has 13 amino acids. Germline lookup yields CDR1 GTSNPN and CDR2 SVGIG (reference sequence). V shed 4 bases and J shed 4 bases, with 13 bases lying between them. The CDR3, as DNA: TGTGCCTGGACCCGGGATTTATCCTATGGCTACACCTTC. It codes for CAWTRDLSYGYTF.

V is TRBV11-2 and J is TRBJ2-7; weak D call: TRBD2 (7 bases). The CDR3 covers 15 residues. Germline CDR1 is SGHAT and CDR2 is FQNNGV. V was clipped by 4 bases and J by 6 bases, with 19 bases between them. CDR3 sequence: CASSSVLLRGGEQYF. The CDR3 DNA reads as TGTGCCAGCAGCTCCGTGCTATTAAGGGGGGGCGAGCAGTACTTC.

This rearrangement joins TRBV3-1 (or the pseudogene TRBV3-2) to TRBJ1-2; D unclear. The V gene lost 4 bases and the J gene lost 3 bases, with 12 bases spanning the gap. Germline CDR1 and CDR2: LGHDT and YNNKEL (reference sequence). This CDR3 is 14 amino acids long. The CDR3 loop is CASSPSGFDYGYTF. In DNA, the CDR3 is TGTGCCAGCAGCCCCTCGGGGTTCGACTATGGCTACACCTTC.

V usage is TRBV7-9 and J usage is TRBJ2-3; TRBD2 matches 7 bases. J lost 2 bases, V lost 1 base, and 9 bases had no gene match. Per germline, CDR1 SEHNR and CDR2 FQNEAQ (reference sequence). There are 17 residues in the CDR3. Here the CDR3 reads CASSLGGGGASTDTQYF. The CDR3 nucleotides are TGTGCCAGCAGCTTAGGTGGCGGGGGTGCTTCCACAGATACGCAGTATTTT.

This sequence joins TRBV10-1 and TRBJ1-1; D might be TRBD1 (6 bases). The CDR3 has 14 residues. V was pared by 8 bases and J by 5 bases, with 18 bases between. The germline CDR1 and CDR2 sequences are WNHNN and SYGVQD (reference sequence). CDR3 region: CASGPGGQGTEAFF. DNA of the CDR3: TGCGCCAGCGGACCCGGGGGGCAGGGAACTGAAGCTTTCTTT.

This chain connects TRBV18 to TRBJ2-3; perhaps TRBD2 as D (5 bases). Between the trimmed V and J ends, which lost 2 bases and 13 bases, there was a span of 16 bases. This CDR3 region has 13 residues. Germline CDR1 is KGHSH and CDR2 is LQKENI. Here the CDR3 reads CASSPTTDGVKYF. As DNA, the CDR3 is TGTGCCAGCTCACCAACCACGGACGGGGTCAAGTATTTT.

This clone turned up a few times. The DNA of the CDR3 is TGTGCCAGCAGCTTGGTCTTAGCGAGCTCCTACGAGCAGTACTTC. Translated, it gives CASSLVLASSYEQYF. The rearrangement uses TRBV5-6 and TRBJ2-7, with TRBD2 as a possible D gene (5 bases). Germline V CDR1 and CDR2: SGHDT, YYEEEE. The length of the CDR3 is 15 residues. Trimming left V 0 bases short and J 0 bases short, with 10 bases between. The entire variable domain, with the rest obtained from reference TRBV5-6 and TRBJ2-7, is as follows: DAGVTQSPTHLIKTRGQQVTLRCSPKSGHDTVSWYQQALGQGPQFIFQYYEEEERQRGNFPDRFSGHQFPNYSSELNVNALLLGDSALYLCASSLVLASSYEQYFGPGTRLTVT.

The chain recombines TRBV6-1 with TRBJ2-2, with 7 bases that match TRBD1. Unmatched junction bases numbered 2, after V lost 1 base and J lost 3 bases. The length of the CDR3 is 15 residues. Germline lookup yields CDR1 MNHNS and CDR2 SASEGT. The CDR3 DNA is TGTGCCAGCAGTGAAGACGGGACAGACACCGGGGAGCTGTTTTTT. Translation: CASSEDGTDTGELFF.

The chain recombines TRBV2 with TRBJ1-2; 7 positions match TRBD1. The CDR3 sequence is 14 residues long. Per germline, CDR1 SNHLY and CDR2 FYNNEI. Trimming removed 7 bases from V and 3 bases from J; junction bases left unmatched: 8. The DNA of the CDR3 is TGTGCCAGCACCCCACAGGGGCGTGACTATGGCTACACCTTC. It specifies CASTPQGRDYGYTF.

The chain joins TRBV30 to TRBJ2-7; D is unresolved. Germline CDR1 reads GTSNPN; CDR2 reads SVGIG (reference sequence). V was trimmed by 4 bases and J by 3 bases, leaving 28 bases between them. This CDR3 is built from 18 residues. CDR3 sequence: CAWTPGPSLRSSHYEQYF. The CDR3 region has the DNA TGTGCCTGGACCCCTGGCCCTAGTTTAAGGAGTTCACACTACGAGCAGTACTTC.

The chain uses TRBV7-9 and TRBJ1-5; 8 nucleotides align to TRBD1. The CDR3 is made up of 14 amino acids. With 7 bases clipped from V and 1 base from J, the junction kept 3 bases outside the gene matches. Germline-derived CDR1 and CDR2 are SEHNR and FQNEAQ (reference sequence). Here the CDR3 DNA reads TGTGCCAGCAACAGGGGGGGAAGCAATCAGCCCCAGCATTTT. It yields the protein CASNRGGSNQPQHF.

CDR3 protein: CASSGEVKNIQYF. CDR3 bases: TGTGCCAGCAGTGGAGAGGTCAAAAACATTCAGTACTTC. The J gene is TRBJ2-4, the V gene TRBV25-1; the D is unclear. Per the germline V gene, CDR1 is MGHDK and CDR2 is SYGVNS. There are 13 residues in the CDR3. Deletions cut 4 bases from V and 3 bases from J, with 7 bases between.

The rearrangement joins TRBV7-8 to TRBJ2-2; D is unresolved. V was clipped by 5 bases and J by 5 bases, with 18 bases between them. The CDR3 covers 16 residues. Per germline, CDR1 SGHVS and CDR2 FQNEAQ. The CDR3 sequence is CASSANSLSFTGELFF. CDR3 nucleotide sequence: TGTGCCAGCAGCGCTAATAGTCTCTCGTTTACCGGGGAGCTGTTTTTT.

This chain's CDR3 is CATSDAGDQPQHF. Here the CDR3 DNA reads TGTGCCACCAGTGATGCAGGGGACCAGCCCCAGCATTTT. The rearrangement uses TRBV24-1 and TRBJ1-5, with D perhaps matching TRBD1 (6 bases). The germline CDR1 and CDR2 sequences are KGHDR and SFDVKD. Trimming removed 3 bases at V and 7 bases at J, with 9 bases between. The length of the CDR3 is 13 residues.

This sequence joins TRBV6-5 and TRBJ2-7, with 7 bases lining up with TRBD1. The CDR3 is made up of 13 amino acids. Germline trimming cut 6 bases from V and 3 bases from J; bases unmatched to any gene: 5. From germline, CDR1 is MNHEY and CDR2 SVGAGI. The CDR3 spells CASRRAGGYEQYF. The CDR3 nucleotides are TGTGCCAGCAGACGGGCAGGGGGCTACGAGCAGTACTTC.

This chain links TRBV18 with TRBJ1-3; maybe TRBD1 (5 bases). CDR1 and CDR2 (germline): KGHSH, LQKENI. V lost 3 bases to trimming and J lost 0 bases, with 12 bases between them. The CDR3 is made up of 16 amino acids. The CDR3 reads CASSPTPGLSGNTIYF. CDR3 sequence (DNA): TGTGCCAGCTCACCGACGCCGGGACTCTCTGGAAACACCATATATTTT.

The CDR3 spells CASSLKGTDTQYF. In DNA, the CDR3 is TGTGCCAGCAGCTTGAAGGGGACAGATACGCAGTATTTT. The gene calls are TRBV5-6 and TRBJ2-3; weak D call: TRBD1 (5 bases). The CDR3 totals 13 residues. In germline, CDR1 is SGHDT, CDR2 YYEEEE. Trimming took 1 base from V and 3 from J, leaving 6 bases between them. Combining the CDR3 with reference TRBV5-6 and TRBJ2-3 gives the whole variable domain DAGVTQSPTHLIKTRGQQVTLRCSPKSGHDTVSWYQQALGQGPQFIFQYYEEEERQRGNFPDRFSGHQFPNYSSELNVNALLLGDSALYLCASSLKGTDTQYFGPGTRLTVL.